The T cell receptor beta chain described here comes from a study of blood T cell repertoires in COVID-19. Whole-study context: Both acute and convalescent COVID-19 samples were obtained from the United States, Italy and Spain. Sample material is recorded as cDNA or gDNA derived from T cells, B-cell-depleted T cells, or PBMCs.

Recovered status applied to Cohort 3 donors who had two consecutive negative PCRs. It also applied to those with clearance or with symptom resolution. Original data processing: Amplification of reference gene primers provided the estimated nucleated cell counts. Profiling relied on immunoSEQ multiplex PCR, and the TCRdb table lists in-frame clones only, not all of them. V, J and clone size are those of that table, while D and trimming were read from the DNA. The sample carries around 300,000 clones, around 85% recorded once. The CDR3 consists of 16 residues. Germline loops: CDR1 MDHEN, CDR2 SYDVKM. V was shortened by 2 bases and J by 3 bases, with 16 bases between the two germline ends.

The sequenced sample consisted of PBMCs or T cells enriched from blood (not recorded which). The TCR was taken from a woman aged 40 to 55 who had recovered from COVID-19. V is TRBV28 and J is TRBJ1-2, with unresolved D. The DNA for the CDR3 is TGTGCCAGCAGTTTAGGGCCCGCTAAGTACGACTATGGCTACACCTTC. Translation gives CASSLGPAKYDYGYTF.